Listed here are 30 T cell receptor beta chains from one sample, sequenced in a study of cytomegalovirus exposure and HLA in healthy donors. Use of 60 Vbeta and 13 Jbeta primers characterized the PCR. Method: immunoSEQ multiplex PCR; TCRdb's copy keeps in-frame clones and lacks some. The sample records over 150,000 clones, more than 75% being singletons. The sequenced sample was PBMCs. The receptors stem from a woman aged 40 to 50 in good health and CMV-seropositive.

The rearrangement joins TRBV6-5 to TRBJ1-3; D unclear. The CDR3 is 14 amino acids. The germline CDR1 and CDR2 sequences are MNHEY and SVGAGI. The germline V and J ends were trimmed by 2 bases and 3 bases, with 8 bases remaining between them. The chain's CDR3 is CASSYGQDGNTIYF. Written as DNA, the CDR3 is TGTGCCAGCAGTTACGGTCAGGATGGAAACACCATATATTTT.

V usage is TRBV27 and J usage is TRBJ1-5; maybe TRBD1 (6 bases). V lost 6 bases and J lost 0, with 18 bases in between. This CDR3 region has 17 residues. Germline assignment: CDR1 MNHEY and CDR2 SMNVEV (reference sequence). The CDR3: CASSSRRGRDSNQPQHF. The CDR3 coding sequence is TGTGCCAGCAGCTCCCGTAGGGGGAGGGATAGCAATCAGCCCCAGCATTTT.

This clone has more than one count but fewer than ten. This chain uses TRBV11-3 with TRBJ2-7; the D is unclear. Trimming stripped 3 bases from V and 2 bases from J, with 11 bases between. This CDR3 has 14 residues. The germline CDR1 and CDR2 sequences are SGHNT and YENEEA. The CDR3 nucleotides read TGTGCCAGCAGCTTCTCCTACGCAACCTACGAGCAGTACTTC. It codes for CASSFSYATYEQYF.

This chain links TRBV5-4 with TRBJ2-7; 9 bases fit TRBD2. Germline V gene data show CDR1 as SGHNT and CDR2 as YYREEE (reference sequence). J lost 6 bases, V lost 4 bases, and 14 bases had no gene match. The CDR3 contains 16 residues. CDR3 in amino acids: CASSPRAGGPAAEQYF. Here the CDR3 DNA reads TGTGCCAGCAGCCCGAGGGCGGGAGGGCCCGCAGCCGAGCAGTACTTC.

The V call is TRBV28, the J call TRBJ2-7; 7 bases match TRBD2. The CDR3 is 14 amino acids. V lost 2 bases to trimming and J lost 6 bases; unmatched junction nucleotides: 7. Germline CDR1 reads MDHEN; CDR2 reads SYDVKM. The CDR3: CASSLGAGVSEQYF. CDR3 sequence (DNA): TGTGCCAGCAGTTTAGGGGCGGGAGTGAGCGAGCAGTACTTC.

The V and J genes are TRBV7-9 and TRBJ2-1; D is possibly TRBD2 (5 bases). Trimming pared 2 bases from V and 7 bases from J, leaving 18 bases between. The length of the CDR3 is 16 residues. CDR1 SEHNR and CDR2 FQNEAQ come from the germline V gene (reference sequence). The chain's CDR3 is CASSLPPSSKENEQFF. CDR3 in DNA: TGTGCCAGCAGCTTACCCCCTAGCTCTAAGGAGAATGAGCAGTTCTTC.

This chain joins TRBV5-1 and TRBJ2-7; 9 bases map to TRBD1. Germline V CDR1 and CDR2: SGHRS, YFSETQ. Trimming at V came to 4 bases and at J to 7 bases, leaving 3 bases not matched to a gene. The CDR3 spans 12 residues. The CDR3 DNA follows: TGCGCCAGCAGCGGGACAGGGCGGGAGCAGTACTTC. Its translation: CASSGTGREQYF.

The genes are TRBV1 and TRBJ2-1; TRBD2, as called in the table, went unchecked against the DNA. TRBV1 has pseudogene status. CDR3 size: 16 residues. CDR3: CTSSPPGTSGYNEQFF. The CDR3 DNA reads TGCACCAGCAGCCCCCCCGGGACTAGCGGCTACAATGAGCAGTTCTTC.

The chain carries TRBV9 and TRBJ2-3, with a possible D match to TRBD2 (5 bases). This CDR3 has 15 residues. Germline V gene data show CDR1 as SGDLS and CDR2 as YYNGEE. Trimming pared 0 bases from V and 2 bases from J, leaving 10 bases between. DNA of the CDR3: TGTGCCAGCAGCGTAGCAAGCGGATCCACAGATACGCAGTATTTT. Residues: CASSVASGSTDTQYF. Variable domain in full (rest from reference TRBV9 and TRBJ2-3): DSGVTQTPKHLITATGQRVTLRCSPRSGDLSVYWYQQSLDQGLQFLIQYYNGEERAKGNILERFSAQQFPDLHSELNLSSLELGDSALYFCASSVASGSTDTQYFGPGTRLTVL.

The chain combines TRBV11-2 with TRBJ2-7; no clear D. CDR1 is SGHAT and CDR2 is FQNNGV in the germline V gene. V was clipped by 3 bases and J by 0 bases, with 9 bases between them. This CDR3 comprises 14 residues. DNA for the CDR3: TGTGCCAGCAGCTTCCGACTGAGCTCCTACGAGCAGTACTTC. This translates into CASSFRLSSYEQYF.

A remark on this clone: Its ends do not fully match the called genes, so a read error is possible. Distinct nucleotide sequences in the sample also encode this CDR3. The V call is TRBV6-5, the J call TRBJ1-1, with 8 bases lining up with TRBD1. Germline V CDR1 and CDR2: MNHEY, SVGAGI. The CDR3 runs 16 residues. This chain's CDR3 is CASSYIETGENTEAFF. The CDR3 DNA reads TGTGCCAGCAGTTACATAGAGACAGGGGAGAACACTGAGGCTTTCTTT.

The chain links TRBV5-1 to TRBJ2-2, with D tentatively TRBD1 (5 bases). The V gene's germline CDR1 is SGHRS and CDR2 YFSETQ. The CDR3 consists of 13 residues. Trimming left V 4 bases short and J 4 bases short, with 8 bases between. CDR3 amino acids: CASSVQGTGELFF. The CDR3 DNA follows: TGCGCCAGCAGCGTCCAGGGCACCGGGGAGCTGTTTTTT.

In this sample, this clone turned up a few times. This chain connects TRBV6-5 to TRBJ1-1; 8 bases agree with TRBD1. This CDR3 contains 15 residues. V was clipped by 5 bases and J by 0 bases; unmatched bases: 5. The germline CDR1 and CDR2 sequences are MNHEY and SVGAGI. The CDR3 DNA follows: TGTGCCAGCAGTCGACAGGGGTTCATGAACACTGAAGCTTTCTTT. Translated: CASSRQGFMNTEAFF.

This chain joins TRBV28 and TRBJ1-5, with D perhaps TRBD1 (6 bases). Germline CDR1 MDHEN, CDR2 SYDVKM. Trimming pared 2 bases from V and 1 base from J, leaving 9 bases between. The CDR3 runs 15 residues. The CDR3 DNA follows: TGTGCCAGCAGTTTAACAGGGACAAGCAATCAGCCCCAGCATTTT. This codes for CASSLTGTSNQPQHF.

The chain links TRBV25-1 to TRBJ2-3, with 9 bases lining up with TRBD2. Trimming removed 5 bases from V and 5 bases from J; junction bases left unmatched: 11. CDR1 MGHDK and CDR2 SYGVNS come from the germline V gene. This CDR3 has 16 residues. CDR3 loop: CASSPRGLAGLDTQYF. The CDR3 DNA follows: TGTGCCAGCAGTCCTCGAGGGCTAGCGGGACTAGATACGCAGTATTTT.

J is TRBJ2-5 and V is TRBV9; tentative D call: TRBD1 (6 bases). The CDR3 length is 14 residues. Germline CDR1 reads SGDLS; CDR2 reads YYNGEE. V lost 3 bases to trimming and J lost 3 bases, with 12 bases between them. The CDR3 nucleotides read TGTGCCAGCAGCGGGGGGCAGGGGAAAGAGACCCAGTACTTC. Residues: CASSGGQGKETQYF.

The chain has TRBV27 and TRBJ1-1, with 7 bases matching TRBD1. CDR1 and CDR2 (germline): MNHEY, SMNVEV (reference sequence). After removal of 5 bases from V and 5 bases from J, the junction contained 11 bases not matched to a gene. The CDR3 runs 15 residues. The CDR3 coding sequence is TGTGCCAGCAGTCCCCCTAGACAGGGTAGGACTGAAGCTTTCTTT. It codes for CASSPPRQGRTEAFF.

V usage is TRBV5-1 and J usage is TRBJ2-7, with 10 positions matching TRBD2. This CDR3 is 20 amino acids long. Per germline, CDR1 SGHRS and CDR2 YFSETQ. The trim removed 0 bases at V and 0 bases at J, leaving 15 bases unmatched. The CDR3 loop is CASSLGRGAGGRRSSYEQYF. In DNA form, the CDR3 reads TGCGCCAGCAGCTTGGGGCGGGGAGCGGGAGGGCGGAGGAGCTCCTACGAGCAGTACTTC.

The chain couples TRBV30 to TRBJ2-7, with 8 positions matching TRBD2. The CDR3 runs to 13 residues. CDR1 and CDR2 from the germline V gene are GTSNPN and SVGIG (reference sequence). The junction had 5 bases not matched to a gene; V was cut back by 0 bases and J by 7 bases. CDR3 coding DNA: TGTGCCTGGAGTGTAGGAGTAGCGGGGGAGCAGTACTTC. Its protein is CAWSVGVAGEQYF.

This clone occurred once. V usage is TRBV28 and J usage is TRBJ2-7; 9 positions agree with TRBD2. Germline CDR1 and CDR2: MDHEN and SYDVKM. The CDR3 totals 16 residues. The trim removed 5 bases at V and 1 base at J, leaving 9 bases unmatched. DNA for the CDR3: TGTGCCAGCAGTCCCACAGCGGGAGGCCTATCCTACGAGCAGTACTTC. It translates to CASSPTAGGLSYEQYF.

This rearrangement joins TRBV28 to TRBJ2-5; the match to TRBD2 covers 12 bases. The CDR3 has 17 amino acids. The V segment lost 3 bases and the J segment 0 bases; nucleotides outside the gene matches: 5. Germline CDR1 MDHEN, CDR2 SYDVKM. CDR3 sequence reads: CASSFEASGRDQETQYF. CDR3 in DNA: TGTGCCAGCAGTTTCGAGGCTAGCGGGAGGGACCAAGAGACCCAGTACTTC.

The chain links TRBV15 to TRBJ2-3, with TRBD2 matching over 13 bases. With 0 bases clipped from V and 4 bases from J, the junction kept 7 bases outside the gene matches. The CDR3 consists of 18 residues. Germline CDR1 is LNHNV and CDR2 is YYDKDF (reference sequence). The CDR3 loop reads CATSRDPGLAGTADTQYF. The CDR3 DNA follows: TGTGCCACCAGCAGAGATCCGGGACTAGCGGGAACCGCAGATACGCAGTATTTT.

The rearrangement uses TRBV19 and TRBJ2-7; 12 positions match TRBD2. V dropped 3 bases and J dropped 7; count of bases not matched to a gene: 7. The CDR3 length is 15 residues. In germline, CDR1 is LNHDA, CDR2 SQIVND (reference sequence). The DNA for the CDR3 is TGTGCCAGTAGTATCCGGACTAGCGGGAACACGGAGCAGTACTTC. Residues: CASSIRTSGNTEQYF.

This chain links TRBV5-6 with TRBJ2-7, with a tentative D call TRBD1 (6 bases). In germline, CDR1 is SGHDT, CDR2 YYEEEE. Trimming cost V 4 bases and J 5 bases, with 19 bases left between them. The CDR3 runs 15 residues. The DNA for the CDR3 is TGTGCCAGCAGCGCGCTGGACAGAACACACAACGAGCAGTACTTC. Its protein product is CASSALDRTHNEQYF.

This clone was recorded once. This chain uses TRBV30 with TRBJ2-5; tentative D call: TRBD2 (6 bases). Trimming cost V 2 bases and J 5 bases, with 15 bases left between them. The germline CDR1 and CDR2 sequences are GTSNPN and SVGIG (reference sequence). This CDR3 spans 14 amino acids. The CDR3, as DNA: TGTGCCTGGAGTTGGGTAGCGGTCGGGGAGACCCAGTACTTC. This sequence encodes CAWSWVAVGETQYF.

The gene calls are TRBV29-1 and TRBJ1-2; 8 bases fit TRBD1. The CDR3 extends over 14 amino acids. The ends lost 5 bases at V and 0 bases at J; junction bases unmatched: 5. Germline lookup yields CDR1 SQVTM and CDR2 ANQGSEA. In DNA, the CDR3 is TGCAGCGTTATAGGGACAGGTTCTAACTATGGCTACACCTTC. This sequence encodes CSVIGTGSNYGYTF.

The CDR3: CASSGGGFSYNEQFF. The CDR3 DNA is TGTGCCAGCAGTGGGGGGGGATTCTCCTACAATGAGCAGTTCTTC. The V gene is TRBV25-1, the J gene TRBJ2-1, with 7 positions matching TRBD2. V gave up 4 bases and J gave up 0 bases; unmatched junction bases: 3. The CDR3 has 15 amino acids. Germline V gene data show CDR1 as MGHDK and CDR2 as SYGVNS.

The V call is TRBV15, the J call TRBJ2-1, with 10 bases lining up with TRBD1. This CDR3 is 18 amino acids long. Trimming at V came to 3 bases and at J to 13 bases, leaving 21 bases not matched to a gene. CDR1 is LNHNV, CDR2 YYDKDF, per germline (reference sequence). In DNA form, the CDR3 reads TGTGCCACCAGCAGCAGGGGGACAGGGGTATCACGGGAGGTTATACAGTTCTTC. Translating it yields CATSSRGTGVSREVIQFF.

The V gene is TRBV14, the J gene TRBJ2-1; no clear D. Germline values: CDR1 SGHDN, CDR2 FVKESK. Trimming stripped 4 bases from V and 2 bases from J, with 12 bases between. The CDR3 has 15 amino acids. For the CDR3, the DNA is TGTGCCAGCAGCCGTGTAACTACTACCTACAATGAGCAGTTCTTC. It encodes CASSRVTTTYNEQFF.

The chain uses TRBV5-6 and TRBJ2-1, with 7 positions matching TRBD2. The V gene's germline CDR1 is SGHDT and CDR2 YYEEEE. V dropped 0 bases and J dropped 4; count of bases not matched to a gene: 4. This CDR3 spans 15 amino acids. DNA for the CDR3: TGTGCCAGCAGCTTGGTGGGAGGGCAATACAATGAGCAGTTCTTC. Translation: CASSLVGGQYNEQFF. The full variable domain, with the rest looked up from reference TRBV5-6 and TRBJ2-1, is DAGVTQSPTHLIKTRGQQVTLRCSPKSGHDTVSWYQQALGQGPQFIFQYYEEEERQRGNFPDRFSGHQFPNYSSELNVNALLLGDSALYLCASSLVGGQYNEQFFGPGTRLTVL.